Listed here are 7 T cell receptor beta chains from one sample, sequenced in a study of control samples from healthy donors and cancer patients. The assay was immunoSEQ multiplex PCR, and TCRdb's table has in-frame clones only and misses some. The sample includes roughly 170,000 clones, approximately 94% of them seen just once. The sample taken for sequencing was blood. The receptor set was obtained from a woman aged 18-29 years in good health.

This chain links TRBV10-1 with TRBJ2-5; possibly TRBD1 for D (5 bases). CDR1 WNHNN and CDR2 SYGVQD come from the germline V gene (reference sequence). The V end was cut by 9 bases, the J end by 3 bases, with 11 bases between. This CDR3 comprises 12 residues. The CDR3, as DNA: TGCGCCAGTCCAGACAGTAAAGAGACCCAGTACTTC. Translation gives CASPDSKETQYF.

The genes are TRBV29-1 and TRBJ2-3; perhaps TRBD2 as D (5 bases). CDR3 length: 12 amino acids. V was clipped by 7 bases and J by 2 bases, with 10 bases between them. Looked up from germline, CDR1 is SQVTM and CDR2 is ANQGSEA. For the CDR3, the DNA is TGCAGCGGCTCGGGGTCCACAGATACGCAGTATTTT. Its translation: CSGSGSTDTQYF.

This chain uses TRBV6-2 or TRBV6-3 with TRBJ2-3, with TRBD2 identical over 11 bases. The CDR3 length is 15 residues. Losses at the gene ends were 4 bases for V and 0 bases for J; bases not matched to a gene: 0. Germline loops: CDR1 MNHEY, CDR2 SVGEGT. CDR3: CASSWTSGSTDTQYF. DNA for the CDR3: TGTGCCAGCAGTTGGACTAGCGGGAGCACAGATACGCAGTATTTT.

The rearrangement uses TRBV24-1 and TRBJ2-7; D may be TRBD1 or TRBD2 (5 bases each). Trimming removed 7 bases from V and 3 bases from J, with 9 bases in between. The CDR3 runs 12 residues. Germline-derived CDR1 and CDR2 are KGHDR and SFDVKD. This CDR3 is CATRGDSYEQYF. CDR3 bases: TGTGCCACCAGGGGAGACAGCTACGAGCAGTACTTC.

CDR3 in DNA: TGTGCCAGCTCACCAGGAAACCCAAATGTAGCTCCAAAACTGTTTTTT. This translates into CASSPGNPNVAPKLFF. The chain recombines TRBV18 with TRBJ1-4, with D hard to call. The V gene lost 2 bases and the J gene lost 10 bases, with 20 bases spanning the gap. The CDR3 length is 16 residues. Per germline, CDR1 KGHSH and CDR2 LQKENI. Full variable domain (missing parts from reference TRBV18 and TRBJ1-4): NAGVMQNPRHLVRRRGQEARLRCSPMKGHSHVYWYRQLPEEGLKFMVYLQKENIIDESGMPKERFSAEFPKEGPSILRIQQVVRGDSAAYFCASSPGNPNVAPKLFFGSGTQLSVL.

This clone is a singleton in its sample. The chain combines TRBV5-1 with TRBJ1-4, with unresolved D. CDR3 length: 16 amino acids. The V and J ends lost 4 bases and 0 bases respectively, with 13 bases between them. Germline V gives CDR1 SGHRS, CDR2 YFSETQ. CDR3 in DNA: TGCGCCAGCAGCCTCCGCCCCTTTGCAACTAATGAAAAACTGTTTTTT. This translates into CASSLRPFATNEKLFF.

This clone occurred once. The genes are TRBV12-3 or TRBV12-4 and TRBJ1-2; 9 bases map to TRBD1. Trimming took 7 bases from V and 8 from J; bases not matched to a gene: 5. This CDR3 is 12 amino acids long. CDR3 bases: TGTGCCAGCACCCCCGGGACAGGGGGCTACACCTTC. Protein: CASTPGTGGYTF.